The 11 T cell receptor beta chains in this list originate from one sample, sequenced in a study of radiation and T cells in renal cell carcinoma. Sequenced by immunoSEQ multiplex PCR; TCRdb stores in-frame clones only, minus some. This sample carries approximately 140,000 clones, less than 90% of them seen once, and the ten largest clones take 3.5% to 5%. The time point is: baseline pretreatment blood. Treatment indicated: 15 Gy SBRT to primary tumor, nephrectomy 4 weeks later. The specimen was blood, collected from a patient whose treatment included radiotherapy and nephrectomy. The receptors here all came from a woman between 65 and 79 years old with renal cell carcinoma.

The J gene is TRBJ2-7, the V gene TRBV21-1; TRBD1, as called in the table, went unchecked against the DNA. TRBV21-1 is a known pseudogene. The CDR3 is 15 amino acids. CDR3 residues: CASSDPGHRGSQQYF. DNA of the CDR3: TGTGCCAGCAGCGATCCGGGACACCGGGGTTCCCAGCAGTACTTC.

The chain has TRBV11-2 and TRBJ2-5; 8 bases align to TRBD2. The CDR3 loop spans 16 amino acids. Per the germline V gene, CDR1 is SGHAT and CDR2 is FQNNGV. Unmatched junction bases numbered 7, after V lost 2 bases and J lost 2 bases. CDR3 nucleotides: TGTGCCAGCAGCTTAAGCGAAGCGGGGGTACAAGAGACCCAGTACTTC. This codes for CASSLSEAGVQETQYF. The full variable domain, completed using reference TRBV11-2 and TRBJ2-5, is EAGVAQSPRYKIIEKRQSVAFWCNPISGHATLYWYQQILGQGPKLLIQFQNNGVVDDSQLPKDRFSAERLKGVDSTLKIQPAKLEDSAVYLCASSLSEAGVQETQYFGPGTRLLVL.

This chain joins TRBV10-3 and TRBJ1-2; D call uncertain. Trimming shortened V by 7 bases and J by 3 bases, and 9 bases separated the two germline ends. The CDR3 extends over 12 amino acids. Germline-derived CDR1 and CDR2 are ENHRY and SYGVKD. The CDR3: CAINGRDYGYTF. In nucleotides, the CDR3 is TGTGCCATCAATGGGCGCGACTATGGCTACACCTTC.

The gene calls are TRBV6-4 and TRBJ1-1; D not certain. V shed 2 bases and J shed 0 bases, with 4 bases lying between them. The CDR3 consists of 13 residues. Germline V gene sequence: CDR1 MRHNA, CDR2 SNTAGT. DNA of the CDR3: TGTGCCAGCAGTGACCCCTTGAACACTGAAGCTTTCTTT. Amino acid sequence: CASSDPLNTEAFF.

This clone was counted between two and nine times. The rearrangement uses TRBV7-9 and TRBJ1-5, with D possibly matching TRBD1 (6 bases). The CDR3 runs to 15 residues. Germline CDR1 and CDR2: SEHNR and FQNEAQ (reference sequence). V lost 6 bases, J lost 5 bases, and 17 bases lay in between. CDR3 amino acids: CASSLGGAGHQPQHF. CDR3 DNA: TGTGCCAGCAGTCTCGGGGGGGCAGGCCATCAGCCCCAGCATTTT.

V gene TRBV19 combines with J gene TRBJ1-1, with 10 bases fitting TRBD1. Trimming at V came to 4 bases and at J to 4 bases, leaving 6 bases not matched to a gene. Germline lookup yields CDR1 LNHDA and CDR2 SQIVND (reference sequence). The CDR3 loop spans 15 amino acids. In DNA form, the CDR3 reads TGTGCCAGTAGTAGGACAGGGGGAGAGGGCACTGAAGCTTTCTTT. It specifies CASSRTGGEGTEAFF. Full variable domain (missing parts from reference TRBV19 and TRBJ1-1): DGGITQSPKYLFRKEGQNVTLSCEQNLNHDAMYWYRQDPGQGLRLIYYSQIVNDFQKGDIAEGYSVSREKKESFPLTVTSAQKNPTAFYLCASSRTGGEGTEAFFGQGTRLTVV.

This chain links TRBV5-1 with TRBJ2-3, with 14 nucleotides matching TRBD2. The CDR3 is 17 residues long. V lost 3 bases and J lost 2; bases outside the gene matches: 5. Germline assignment: CDR1 SGHRS and CDR2 YFSETQ. The CDR3 nucleotides are TGCGCCAGCAGCTCGCGACTAGCGGGGGGGTACACAGATACGCAGTATTTT. Its protein product is CASSSRLAGGYTDTQYF.

The genes are TRBV6-1 and TRBJ1-3, with 10 bases lining up with TRBD1. The V segment lost 3 bases and the J segment 6 bases; nucleotides outside the gene matches: 8. The CDR3 totals 16 residues. The V gene's germline CDR1 is MNHNS and CDR2 SASEGT. The CDR3 region has the DNA TGTGCCAGCAGTGAGTCTACGGGACAGGGGACAAACACCATATATTTT. Its protein product is CASSESTGQGTNTIYF.

Remarks on this clone: Additional DNA sequences in this sample encode the identical CDR3. The J gene is TRBJ1-1, the V gene TRBV9, with no clear D. V was shortened by 0 bases and J by 2 bases, with 8 bases between the two germline ends. This CDR3 has 14 residues. The germline V gene encodes CDR1 SGDLS and CDR2 YYNGEE. CDR3 sequence: CASSVGPTNTEAFF. For the CDR3, the DNA is TGTGCCAGCAGCGTAGGACCGACCAACACTGAAGCTTTCTTT.

CDR3 coding DNA: TGTGCCAGCACCAGGGTTTCTTCACCCCTCCACTTT. It yields the protein CASTRVSSPLHF. The chain carries TRBV7-2 and TRBJ1-6, with D perhaps TRBD1 (5 bases). V was cut by 7 bases and J by 9 bases, with 10 bases left in between. Germline CDR1 SGHTA, CDR2 FQGNSA. The CDR3 length is 12 residues.

The CDR3 DNA follows: TGTGCCAGTAGTATAGGATGGGGGCCCAACACTGAAGCTTTCTTT. Residues: CASSIGWGPNTEAFF. The chain has TRBV19 and TRBJ1-1; a weak D match, TRBD1 (6 bases). The CDR3 extends over 15 amino acids. The V gene's germline CDR1 is LNHDA and CDR2 SQIVND (reference sequence). Trimming took off 1 base at V and 2 bases at J, with 11 bases between the two ends.